The clone carrying this T cell receptor beta chain was seen a few times. V was clipped by 1 base and J by 4 bases, with 8 bases between them. Germline CDR1 and CDR2: SGHAT and FQNNGV. The CDR3 is made up of 15 amino acids. This specimen belongs to a study of early T cells in non-severe SARS-CoV-2 infection. Individually, cDNA molecules had unique molecular identifiers attached to them. TCRdb redid the calling of the 5' RACE reads with MiXCR, one entry per CDR3 protein. Of tens of thousands of distinct CDR3 sequences in the sample, under 8.5% were seen once. V and J are TRBV11-2 and TRBJ2-6; D gene ambiguous. The receptor was isolated from an adult who was a healthcare worker with PCR-confirmed SARS-CoV-2 infection or an uninfected control (not recorded which). The sample taken for sequencing was whole blood. CDR3 sequence: CASSLVWTGANVLTF. CDR3 coding DNA: TGTGCCAGCAGCTTAGTCTGGACCGGGGCCAACGTCCTGACTTTC.